These 29 T cell receptor beta chains were sequenced from one sample in a study of T cell responses to AZD1222 COVID-19 vaccine. Clones were sequenced by immunoSEQ multiplex PCR, and TCRdb holds only the in-frame ones, with some missing. This repertoire shows 95,000 to 110,000 clones, about 90% found once; its top ten account for around 4.5%. Sequencing was performed on peripheral blood, taken on day 0 of AZD1222 vaccination. Receptors originate from an adult in good health.

The rearrangement links TRBV6-2 or TRBV6-3 to TRBJ2-1, with unresolved D. Germline CDR1 is MNHEY and CDR2 is SVGEGT. Trimming cost V 2 bases and J 10 bases, with 12 bases left between them. The CDR3 is 13 residues long. CDR3 DNA sequence: TGTGCCAGCAGTTACGGGCAGACACGGGAGCAGTTCTTC. This gives the protein CASSYGQTREQFF.

This chain joins TRBV9 and TRBJ1-5; 7 bases line up with TRBD1. The CDR3 sequence is 14 residues long. After removal of 3 bases from V and 3 bases from J, the junction contained 3 bases not matched to a gene. Germline values: CDR1 SGDLS, CDR2 YYNGEE. Here the CDR3 reads CASSATGANQPQHF. The CDR3 DNA sequence: TGTGCCAGCAGCGCCACAGGGGCCAATCAGCCCCAGCATTTT.

This chain connects TRBV27 to TRBJ2-3; D is uncertain. The CDR3 has 13 amino acids. Germline CDR1 MNHEY, CDR2 SMNVEV (reference sequence). Trimming took 5 bases from V and 5 from J, leaving 11 bases between them. Here the CDR3 reads CASSTGARDTQYF. The CDR3, as DNA: TGTGCCAGCAGTACCGGAGCTCGAGATACGCAGTATTTT.

The CDR3 DNA follows: TGTGCCAGCAGCCTGATTATGGAGACCCAGTACTTC. Encoded protein: CASSLIMETQYF. The chain combines TRBV6-2 or TRBV6-3 with TRBJ2-5; D is unresolved. The V end was cut by 6 bases, the J end by 5 bases, with 10 bases between. In germline, CDR1 is MNHEY, CDR2 SVGEGT. The CDR3 is 12 amino acids.

The chain joins TRBV3-1 (or the pseudogene TRBV3-2) to TRBJ1-2, with no clear D. CDR1 is LGHDT, CDR2 YNNKEL, per germline (reference sequence). CDR3 length: 14 residues. V was clipped by 4 bases and J by 4 bases, with 13 bases between them. CDR3 bases: TGTGCCAGCAGCCCCTCGACCGGGATCTATGGCTACACCTTC. This encodes CASSPSTGIYGYTF.

The CDR3 loop reads CASSSRGRQNTEAFF. The CDR3 region has the DNA TGTGCCAGCAGCTCCCGGGGCCGCCAGAACACTGAAGCTTTCTTT. The chain joins TRBV5-6 to TRBJ1-1, with D possibly matching TRBD1 (5 bases). This CDR3 has 15 residues. V was cut by 3 bases and J by 1 base, with 13 bases left in between. CDR1 SGHDT and CDR2 YYEEEE come from the germline V gene.

The V and J genes are TRBV5-1 and TRBJ1-5; D may be TRBD1 (5 bases). With 3 bases removed from V and 5 bases from J, the gap between germline ends came to 21 bases. The V gene's germline CDR1 is SGHRS and CDR2 YFSETQ. The CDR3 consists of 17 residues. Here the CDR3 reads CASSSSPAGPGDQPQHF. CDR3 in DNA: TGCGCCAGCAGCTCTTCCCCGGCCGGTCCGGGGGATCAGCCCCAGCATTTT.

In its sample, this clone was seen once. The chain combines TRBV3-1 (or the pseudogene TRBV3-2) with TRBJ1-2, with 7 bases fitting TRBD1. From germline, CDR1 is LGHDT and CDR2 YNNKEL (reference sequence). The trim removed 5 bases at V and 7 bases at J, leaving 4 bases unmatched. The CDR3 extends over 12 amino acids. CDR3 region: CASSGTDTGYTF. Here the CDR3 DNA reads TGTGCCAGCAGCGGGACAGATACTGGCTACACCTTC.

The chain has TRBV14 and TRBJ2-5; D not certain. Germline CDR1 and CDR2: SGHDN and FVKESK. V lost 5 bases and J lost 2, with 6 bases in between. The CDR3 is made up of 12 amino acids. In DNA, the CDR3 is TGTGCCAGCAGCGAGATACAAGAGACCCAGTACTTC. Encoded protein: CASSEIQETQYF. Combining the CDR3 with reference TRBV14 and TRBJ2-5 gives the whole variable domain EAGVTQFPSHSVIEKGQTVTLRCDPISGHDNLYWYRRVMGKEIKFLLHFVKESKQDESGMPNNRFLAERTGGTYSTLKVQPAELEDSGVYFCASSEIQETQYFGPGTRLLVL.

Turning to this clone: One junction end disagrees with the germline gene, perhaps due to a read error. The V and J genes are TRBV9 and TRBJ2-1; D is unclear. The CDR3 totals 16 residues. The germline gives CDR1 SGDLS, CDR2 YYNGEE. The CDR3 DNA sequence: TGTGCCAGCAGCGTAAGGGCTGGACCGTCCTTCAATGAGCAGTTCTTC. Its translation is CASSVRAGPSFNEQFF.

The table lists this clone with a few counts. This chain links TRBV10-3 with TRBJ2-2; 8 nucleotides agree with TRBD1. Trimming cost V 3 bases and J 6 bases; bases outside gene matches: 9. Germline V gene lookup returns CDR1 ENHRY and CDR2 SYGVKD. The CDR3 sequence is 16 residues long. In DNA form, the CDR3 reads TGTGCCATCAGTGACCCTTCGGGACAGGTCGCCGGGGAGCTGTTTTTT. This gives the protein CAISDPSGQVAGELFF.

V is TRBV4-2 and J is TRBJ1-5; D gene uncertain. This CDR3 comprises 14 residues. The V end was cut by 0 bases, the J end by 4 bases, with 7 bases between. From germline, CDR1 is LGHNA and CDR2 YNFKEQ. The CDR3 loop is CASSQDQVNQPQHF. DNA for the CDR3: TGTGCCAGCAGCCAAGATCAGGTAAATCAGCCCCAGCATTTT.

The chain combines TRBV4-3 with TRBJ2-7; D remains unclear. The germline CDR1 and CDR2 sequences are LGHNA and YSLEER. Deletions cut 0 bases from V and 4 bases from J, with 7 bases between. This CDR3 contains 13 residues. Here the CDR3 DNA reads TGCGCCAGCAGCCAAGATATGGCATACGAGCAGTACTTC. Its protein is CASSQDMAYEQYF.

This sequence joins TRBV5-6 and TRBJ1-2; a weak D match, TRBD1 (5 bases). The CDR3 runs 15 residues. V was clipped by 6 bases and J by 5 bases, with 20 bases between them. Germline V CDR1 and CDR2: SGHDT, YYEEEE. Here the CDR3 reads CASNAGAPRSYGYTF. The DNA of the CDR3 is TGTGCCAGCAACGCTGGGGCTCCCAGGTCGTATGGCTACACCTTC. Combining the CDR3 with reference TRBV5-6 and TRBJ1-2 gives the whole variable domain DAGVTQSPTHLIKTRGQQVTLRCSPKSGHDTVSWYQQALGQGPQFIFQYYEEEERQRGNFPDRFSGHQFPNYSSELNVNALLLGDSALYLCASNAGAPRSYGYTFGSGTRLTVV.

The chain combines TRBV23-1 with TRBJ2-7; TRBD2 aligns across 14 bases. TRBV23-1 is identified as an open reading frame with a role that is uncertain. J gave up 0 bases and V 2 bases, and 15 bases lay outside the gene matches. This CDR3 is 21 amino acids long. CDR3 protein: CASSQPPSGTSGSRSSYEQYF. CDR3 coding DNA: TGCGCCAGCAGTCAACCCCCCTCCGGGACTAGCGGGAGCCGAAGCTCCTACGAGCAGTACTTC.

This chain connects TRBV19 to TRBJ2-7, with 9 bases fitting TRBD1. The CDR3 loop spans 16 amino acids. Germline CDR1 and CDR2: LNHDA and SQIVND (reference sequence). With 6 bases clipped from V and 1 base from J, the junction kept 10 bases outside the gene matches. CDR3 in DNA: TGTGCCAGTAGGTACACAGGGGGCGCCGGATCCTACGAGCAGTACTTC. It encodes CASRYTGGAGSYEQYF.

The chain employs TRBV25-1 and TRBJ2-6, with TRBD1 identical over 8 bases. V shed 4 bases and J 2 bases; nucleotides not matched to a gene: 7. CDR1 and CDR2 (germline): MGHDK, SYGVNS. The CDR3 runs 17 residues. The CDR3 loop is CASSGPKTGAGANVLTF. CDR3 coding DNA: TGTGCCAGCAGTGGACCAAAGACAGGGGCTGGGGCCAACGTCCTGACTTTC.

The chain employs TRBV3-1 (or the pseudogene TRBV3-2) and TRBJ2-2, with D hard to call. Trimming took off 3 bases at V and 3 bases at J, with 2 bases between the two ends. The CDR3 has 12 amino acids. Per the germline V gene, CDR1 is LGHDT and CDR2 is YNNKEL (reference sequence). The CDR3 here is CASSHDTGELFF. CDR3 DNA sequence: TGTGCCAGCAGCCACGACACCGGGGAGCTGTTTTTT.

V is TRBV28 and J is TRBJ1-5, with 9 nucleotides matching TRBD1. Germline V gene data show CDR1 as MDHEN and CDR2 as SYDVKM. The CDR3 covers 15 residues. Trimming at V came to 6 bases and at J to 6 bases, leaving 9 bases not matched to a gene. The chain's CDR3 is CASSKGQGMAQPQHF. The CDR3, as DNA: TGTGCCAGCAGCAAAGGACAGGGGATGGCTCAGCCCCAGCATTTT. The full variable domain, completed using reference TRBV28 and TRBJ1-5, is DVKVTQSSRYLVKRTGEKVFLECVQDMDHENMFWYRQDPGLGLRLIYFSYDVKMKEKGDIPEGYSVSREKKERFSLILESASTNQTSMYLCASSKGQGMAQPQHFGDGTRLSIL.

The table lists this clone with a count of one. The J gene is TRBJ2-2, the V gene TRBV6-6; a possible D gene is TRBD2 (6 bases). This CDR3 spans 14 amino acids. Trimming removed 4 bases at V and 3 bases at J, with 9 bases between. The germline gives CDR1 MNHNY, CDR2 SVGAGI (reference sequence). DNA for the CDR3: TGTGCCAGCAGTTTGACTAGTGACACCGGGGAGCTGTTTTTT. This encodes CASSLTSDTGELFF.

This sequence joins TRBV7-2 and TRBJ1-1, with no clear D. This CDR3 has 13 amino acids. V dropped 4 bases and J dropped 2 bases, with 8 bases sitting between them. Germline assignment: CDR1 SGHTA and CDR2 FQGNSA. The CDR3 loop reads CASSYGPNTEAFF. DNA for the CDR3: TGTGCCAGCAGCTACGGTCCTAACACTGAAGCTTTCTTT. Variable domain in full (rest from reference TRBV7-2 and TRBJ1-1): GAGVSQSPSNKVTEKGKDVELRCDPISGHTALYWYRQSLGQGLEFLIYFQGNSAPDKSGLPSDRFSAERTGGSVSTLTIQRTQQEDSAVYLCASSYGPNTEAFFGQGTRLTVV.

The chain joins TRBV7-9 to TRBJ2-7, with 7 bases identical to TRBD1. CDR3 length: 13 residues. Germline V gives CDR1 SEHNR, CDR2 FQNEAQ (reference sequence). Trimming removed 6 bases from V and 1 base from J; junction bases left unmatched: 3. The CDR3 DNA sequence: TGTGCCAGCAGTAAACAGGGGTCCTACGAGCAGTACTTC. It specifies CASSKQGSYEQYF.

This sequence joins TRBV19 and TRBJ1-1; 12 bases are shared with TRBD1. Trimming removed 0 bases from V and 4 bases from J; junction bases left unmatched: 6. Looked up from germline, CDR1 is LNHDA and CDR2 is SQIVND (reference sequence). CDR3 length: 17 residues. CDR3 bases: TGTGCCAGTAGTATAGACGGGACAGGGGGCGGACGCACTGAAGCTTTCTTT. This gives the protein CASSIDGTGGGRTEAFF. Variable domain in full (rest from reference TRBV19 and TRBJ1-1): DGGITQSPKYLFRKEGQNVTLSCEQNLNHDAMYWYRQDPGQGLRLIYYSQIVNDFQKGDIAEGYSVSREKKESFPLTVTSAQKNPTAFYLCASSIDGTGGGRTEAFFGQGTRLTVV.

V is TRBV6-1 and J is TRBJ1-1; weak D call: TRBD1 (6 bases). Germline V gives CDR1 MNHNS, CDR2 SASEGT. The V end lost 3 bases, the J end lost 2 bases, and 16 bases lay between the germline ends. This CDR3 is 16 amino acids long. The CDR3 sequence: CASSDLLGAGNTEAFF. CDR3 DNA sequence: TGTGCCAGCAGTGATCTTTTGGGGGCGGGAAACACTGAAGCTTTCTTT.

This rearrangement joins TRBV6-1 to TRBJ2-7, with D perhaps matching TRBD1 (6 bases). The CDR3 is 15 residues long. Trimming removed 3 bases from V and 6 bases from J, with 18 bases in between. Per the germline V gene, CDR1 is MNHNS and CDR2 is SASEGT. The CDR3 sequence: CASSEMARGGGEQYF. DNA for the CDR3: TGTGCCAGCAGTGAGATGGCCAGGGGTGGTGGCGAGCAGTACTTC.

The V call is TRBV27, the J call TRBJ2-1, with 12 bases lining up with TRBD2. V dropped 8 bases and J dropped 3; count of bases not matched to a gene: 8. The germline CDR1 and CDR2 sequences are MNHEY and SMNVEV (reference sequence). CDR3 length: 16 residues. Here the CDR3 DNA reads TGTGCCAGCCGCACCCCTAGCGGGAGGGACTACAATGAGCAGTTCTTC. Its protein is CASRTPSGRDYNEQFF.

The table lists this clone with a few counts. The rearrangement uses TRBV23-1 and TRBJ1-3; D is unresolved. TRBV23-1 is labeled an ORF, and its function is uncertain. V shed 0 bases and J shed 0 bases, with 12 bases lying between them. The CDR3 is made up of 17 amino acids. In nucleotides, the CDR3 is TGCGCCAGCAGTCAATCGAGAGGGTTTTTCTCTGGAAACACCATATATTTT. Translating it yields CASSQSRGFFSGNTIYF.

This clone has a single count. The chain couples TRBV7-2 to TRBJ1-1, with D perhaps matching TRBD1 (5 bases). Trimming took off 2 bases at V and 3 bases at J, with 16 bases between the two ends. The CDR3 extends over 16 amino acids. Germline V gene sequence: CDR1 SGHTA, CDR2 FQGNSA. The CDR3 reads CASSLQGLVEYTEAFF. In nucleotides, the CDR3 is TGTGCCAGCAGCTTACAGGGTTTAGTTGAGTACACTGAAGCTTTCTTT. The full variable domain, with the rest looked up from reference TRBV7-2 and TRBJ1-1, is GAGVSQSPSNKVTEKGKDVELRCDPISGHTALYWYRQSLGQGLEFLIYFQGNSAPDKSGLPSDRFSAERTGGSVSTLTIQRTQQEDSAVYLCASSLQGLVEYTEAFFGQGTRLTVV.

This chain links TRBV9 with TRBJ2-7, with D perhaps TRBD1 or TRBD2 (5 bases each). The V end was cut by 4 bases, the J end by 3 bases, with 14 bases between. Per the germline V gene, CDR1 is SGDLS and CDR2 is YYNGEE. The CDR3 is 14 residues long. The CDR3 DNA is TGTGCCAGCAGCCCCCGGGACGGGATCTACGAGCAGTACTTC. Protein sequence: CASSPRDGIYEQYF.